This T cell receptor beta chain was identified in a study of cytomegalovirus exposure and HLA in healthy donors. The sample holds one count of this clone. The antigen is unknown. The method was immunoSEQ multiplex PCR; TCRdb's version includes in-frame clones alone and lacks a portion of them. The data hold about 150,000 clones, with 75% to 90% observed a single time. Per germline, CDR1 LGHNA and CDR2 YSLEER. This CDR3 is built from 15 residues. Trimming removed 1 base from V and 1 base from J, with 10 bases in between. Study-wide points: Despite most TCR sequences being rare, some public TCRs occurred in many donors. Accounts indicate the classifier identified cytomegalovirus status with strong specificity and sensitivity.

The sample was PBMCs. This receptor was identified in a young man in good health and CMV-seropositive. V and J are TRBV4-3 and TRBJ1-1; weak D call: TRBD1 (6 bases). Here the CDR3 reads CASSQGGGSNTEAFF. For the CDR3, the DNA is TGCGCCAGCAGCCAAGGAGGGGGATCGAACACTGAAGCTTTCTTT.